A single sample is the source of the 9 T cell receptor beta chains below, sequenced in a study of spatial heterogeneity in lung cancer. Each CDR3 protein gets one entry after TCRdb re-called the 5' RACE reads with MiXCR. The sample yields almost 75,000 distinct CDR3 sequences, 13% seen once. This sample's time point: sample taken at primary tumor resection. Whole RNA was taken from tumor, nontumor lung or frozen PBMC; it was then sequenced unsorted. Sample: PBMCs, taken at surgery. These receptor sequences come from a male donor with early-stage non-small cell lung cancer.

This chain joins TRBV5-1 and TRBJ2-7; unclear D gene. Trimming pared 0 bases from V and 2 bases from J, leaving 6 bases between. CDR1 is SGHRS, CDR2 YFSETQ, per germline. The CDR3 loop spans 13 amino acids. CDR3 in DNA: TGCGCCAGCAGCTTGGATGTTCCCTACGAGCAGTACTTC. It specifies CASSLDVPYEQYF.

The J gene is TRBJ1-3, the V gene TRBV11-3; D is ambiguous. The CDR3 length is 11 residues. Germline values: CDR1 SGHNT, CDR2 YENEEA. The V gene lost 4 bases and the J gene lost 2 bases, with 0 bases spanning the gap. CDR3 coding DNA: TGTGCCAGCAGCTCTGGAAACACCATATATTTT. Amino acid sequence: CASSSGNTIYF. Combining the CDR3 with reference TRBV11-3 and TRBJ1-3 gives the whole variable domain EAGVVQSPRYKIIEKKQPVAFWCNPISGHNTLYWYLQNLGQGPELLIRYENEEAVDDSQLPKDRFSAERLKGVDSTLKIQPAELGDSAVYLCASSSGNTIYFGEGSWLTVV.

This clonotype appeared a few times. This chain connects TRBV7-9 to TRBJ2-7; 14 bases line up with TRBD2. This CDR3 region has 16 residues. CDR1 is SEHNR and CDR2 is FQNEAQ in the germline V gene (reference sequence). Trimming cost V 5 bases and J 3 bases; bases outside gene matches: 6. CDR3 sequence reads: CASSPTSGRDYYEQYF. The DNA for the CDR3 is TGTGCCAGCAGCCCGACTAGCGGGAGGGATTACTACGAGCAGTACTTC. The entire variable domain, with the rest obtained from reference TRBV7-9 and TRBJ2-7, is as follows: DTGVSQNPRHKITKRGQNVTFRCDPISEHNRLYWYRQTLGQGPEFLTYFQNEAQLEKSRLLSDRFSAERPKGSFSTLEIQRTEQGDSAMYLCASSPTSGRDYYEQYFGPGTRLTVT.

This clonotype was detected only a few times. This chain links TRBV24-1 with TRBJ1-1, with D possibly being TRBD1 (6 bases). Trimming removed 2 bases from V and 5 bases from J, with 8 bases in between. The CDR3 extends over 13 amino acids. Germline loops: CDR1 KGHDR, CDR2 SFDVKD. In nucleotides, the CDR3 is TGTGCCACCAGTGATTCCCAGGGGACTGAAGCTTTCTTT. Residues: CATSDSQGTEAFF.

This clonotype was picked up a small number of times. CDR3: CASSFNRGHEQFF. The CDR3 DNA sequence: TGTGCCAGCAGTTTCAACCGGGGCCATGAGCAGTTCTTC. The chain is built from TRBV27 and TRBJ2-1; D is tentatively TRBD1 or TRBD2 (5 bases each). The CDR3 runs 13 residues. In germline, CDR1 is MNHEY, CDR2 SMNVEV (reference sequence). Trimming took off 3 bases at V and 8 bases at J, with 11 bases between the two ends.

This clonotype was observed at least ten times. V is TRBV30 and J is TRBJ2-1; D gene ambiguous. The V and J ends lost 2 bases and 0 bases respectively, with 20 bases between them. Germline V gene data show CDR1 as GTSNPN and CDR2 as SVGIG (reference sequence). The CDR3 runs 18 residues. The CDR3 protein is CAWSPIGLSGSSYNEQFF. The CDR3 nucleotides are TGTGCCTGGAGTCCAATCGGTTTATCGGGTAGCTCCTACAATGAGCAGTTCTTC.

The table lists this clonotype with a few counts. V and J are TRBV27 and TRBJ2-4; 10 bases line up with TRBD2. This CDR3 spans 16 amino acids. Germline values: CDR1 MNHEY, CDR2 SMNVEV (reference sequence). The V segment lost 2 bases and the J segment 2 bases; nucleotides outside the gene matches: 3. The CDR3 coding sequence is TGTGCCAGCAGTTTACTAGCGGGAGACTCCAAAAACATTCAGTACTTC. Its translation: CASSLLAGDSKNIQYF.

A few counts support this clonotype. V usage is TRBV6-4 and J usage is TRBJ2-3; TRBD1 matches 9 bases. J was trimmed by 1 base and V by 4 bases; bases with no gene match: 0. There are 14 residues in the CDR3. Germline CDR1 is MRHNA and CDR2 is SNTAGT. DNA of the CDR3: TGTGCCAGCAGTGGACAGGGGGGCACAGATACGCAGTATTTT. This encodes CASSGQGGTDTQYF.

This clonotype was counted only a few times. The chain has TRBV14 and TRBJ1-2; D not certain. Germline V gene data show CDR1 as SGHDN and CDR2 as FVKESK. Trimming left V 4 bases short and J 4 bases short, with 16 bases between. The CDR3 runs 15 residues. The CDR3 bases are TGTGCCAGCAGCCCCGCCGGCATTCGAGGCTATGGCTACACCTTC. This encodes CASSPAGIRGYGYTF.